Listed below are T cell receptor beta chains from one sample, sequenced in a study of blood T cells in healthy people across ages. TCRdb recomputed calls from the 5' RACE reads with MiXCR, one row per CDR3 protein. Altogether around 1,000,000 distinct CDR3 sequences are present, roughly two fifths being singletons, with the ten largest covering under 15%. The sample taken for sequencing was blood. Receptors were obtained from a man younger than 35 in good health. Each CDR3 is given with its conserved first and last residue. The order of the fields is V gene, clone size, J gene, D gene, CDR3 DNA, CDR3 protein. D genes are given only for firm matches. The size entry is marked missing in some rows and otherwise reads once, few, many or a size class.

>TRBV12-3/TRBV12-4|.|TRBJ2-5|.
TGTGCCAGCAGTTCGGATAGGGCCCCGGTTTGGGAGCAGTACTTC
CASSSDRAPVWEQYF
>TRBV10-3|.|TRBJ2-3|TRBD2
TGTGCCATCAGATTAGCGGGGGCCGCTGCAGGTAGCACAGATACGCAGTATTTT
CAIRLAGAAAGSTDTQYF
>TRBV20-1|.|TRBJ1-6|TRBD1
TGCAGTGCCCGGGAGGGGGCAGGAGGTTCACCCCTCCACTTT
CSAREGAGGSPLHF
>TRBV6-6|.|TRBJ1-2|.
TGTGCCAGCAATAAGGACGCCGGCTACACCTTC
CASNKDAGYTF
>TRBV12-3/TRBV12-4|many|TRBJ1-2|.
TGTGCCAGCAGTTCTCGGACGGGGTATGGCTACACCTTC
CASSSRTGYGYTF
>TRBV20-1|.|TRBJ1-2|.
TGCAGTGCTAGCCCCCGAGGACGGGTAAACTATGGCTACACCTTC
CSASPRGRVNYGYTF
>TRBV5-1|.|TRBJ1-1|.
TGCGCCAGCAGCCCGATGGGCGGGGGGGACACTGAAGCTTTCTTT
CASSPMGGGDTEAFF
>TRBV7-2|.|TRBJ1-4|TRBD1
TGTGCCAGCCAGGGGGCTCCATCGGGAGAAAAACTGTTTTTT
CASQGAPSGEKLFF
>TRBV6-6|few|TRBJ2-5|.
TGTGCCAGCAGTTATACCTCGAAAGAGACCCAGTACTTC
CASSYTSKETQYF
>TRBV29-1|.|TRBJ1-1|.
TGCAGCGTTGATTTCCGTAACACTGAAGCTTTCTTT
CSVDFRNTEAFF
>TRBV20-1|.|TRBJ1-2|.
TGCAGTGCTAGCCCCGGCCTTCCGAACTATGGCTACACCTTC
CSASPGLPNYGYTF
>TRBV12-3/TRBV12-4|few|TRBJ2-1|TRBD2
TGTGCCAGCAGAAACGGGGGGTCCTCCTACAATGAGCAGTTCTTC
CASRNGGSSYNEQFF
>TRBV7-2|few|TRBJ2-3|TRBD2
TGTGCCAGCAGTCCGACTAGCGGGGGGATAAATACGCAGTATTTT
CASSPTSGGINTQYF
>TRBV27|.|TRBJ1-1|.
TGTGCCAGCAGTGCCCTTTGGCCAAACACTGAAGCTTTCTTT
CASSALWPNTEAFF
>TRBV4-1|few|TRBJ1-6|.
TGCGCCAGCAGCCAAGAGGGGACAACTCATAATTCACCCCTCCACTTT
CASSQEGTTHNSPLHF
>TRBV4-1|.|TRBJ2-2|.
TGCGCCAGCAGCCAAGGGCACTCCTTCCCCGGGGAGCTGTTTTTT
CASSQGHSFPGELFF
>TRBV27|few|TRBJ1-1|.
TGTGCCAGCAGTTTAGTGCAGGGCTTGAACACTGAAGCTTTCTTT
CASSLVQGLNTEAFF
>TRBV29-1|.|TRBJ2-1|TRBD1
TGCAGCGGTGTGACAGGGGCGGGGAATGAGCAGTTCTTC
CSGVTGAGNEQFF
>TRBV5-1|few|TRBJ2-5|.
TGCGCCAGCAGCTTGGTCCCTACACGGCGGGAGACCCAGTACTTC
CASSLVPTRRETQYF
>TRBV19|.|TRBJ1-5|.
TGTGCCAGCGTCGGGGCAGGACCTCATCAGCCCCAGCATTTT
CASVGAGPHQPQHF
>TRBV6-2/TRBV6-3|.|TRBJ1-1|.
TGTGCCAGCAGCTTAGATGGGGACGCTTTCTTT
CASSLDGDAFF
>TRBV21-1|.|TRBJ1-1|.
TGTGCCAGCAGCAGGAGTGGACGGGGAAGTACTGAAGCTTTCTTT
CASSRSGRGSTEAFF
>TRBV6-1|.|TRBJ2-4|TRBD1
TGTGCCAGCAGTGAAGCTCCGGGACAGCCATACAATGAGCAGTACTTC
CASSEAPGQPYNEQYF
>TRBV5-1|.|TRBJ2-1|.
TGCGCCAGCAGTCCAGCAGGGCCCAATGAGCAGTTCTTC
CASSPAGPNEQFF
>TRBV27|few|TRBJ2-7|.
TGTGCCAGCAGTTTAGGGGAGAAGGGGCCCTACGAGCAGTACTTC
CASSLGEKGPYEQYF
>TRBV27|.|TRBJ1-2|.
TGTGCCAGCAGTTCCCCCCTGGGGATATTAAAAGGCTACACCTTC
CASSSPLGILKGYTF
>TRBV7-8|.|TRBJ2-1|.
TGTGCCAGCAGCCCAACAGACGAGAATGAGCAGTTCTTC
CASSPTDENEQFF
>TRBV12-3/TRBV12-4|.|TRBJ2-5|TRBD2
TGTGCCAGCAGTTTAGGTGCTAGCGGCAGACAAGGAGAGACCCAGTACTTC
CASSLGASGRQGETQYF
>TRBV7-9|.|TRBJ1-1|.
TGTGCCAGCAGCGAAGGGTACATGAACACTGAAGCTTTCTTT
CASSEGYMNTEAFF
>TRBV25-1|.|TRBJ2-3|.
TGTGCCAGCAGTGACCGGGGTCATAGCACAGATACGCAGTATTTT
CASSDRGHSTDTQYF
>TRBV7-2|.|TRBJ2-3|TRBD1
TGTGCCAGCAGCTTAGACAGGGGGCCAGGCACAGATACGCAGTATTTT
CASSLDRGPGTDTQYF
>TRBV15|.|TRBJ2-2|.
TGTGCCACCAGCAGAGTTAGGGGATCCTGGGAGCTGTTTTTT
CATSRVRGSWELFF
>TRBV10-3|few|TRBJ1-2|.
TGTGCCATCACTGATACTCCCGGGACTTGGTATGGCTACACCTTC
CAITDTPGTWYGYTF
>TRBV7-7|.|TRBJ2-7|.
TGTGCCAGCAGCTTAGCCAGCGACCGCTCCTACGAGCAGTACTTC
CASSLASDRSYEQYF
>TRBV7-7|few|TRBJ2-5|.
TGTGCCAGCAGCTTAGGGATCCGGGAAGAGACCCAGTACTTC
CASSLGIREETQYF
>TRBV27|few|TRBJ1-1|TRBD1
TGTGCCAGCAGACCCGACAGGGGACCGAACACTGAAGCTTTCTTT
CASRPDRGPNTEAFF
>TRBV7-3|.|TRBJ1-1|.
TGTGCCAGCAGCCCGAGGGGGTTTGGGGAGACTGAAGCTTTCTTT
CASSPRGFGETEAFF
>TRBV20-1|.|TRBJ2-7|.
TGCAGTGCTAGTCGGGGCGAGCAGTACTTC
CSASRGEQYF
>TRBV9|.|TRBJ2-1|TRBD2
TGTGCCAGCAGCGTACTAGCGGGGGCCAGCTCCTACAATGAGCAGTTCTTC
CASSVLAGASSYNEQFF
>TRBV20-1|.|TRBJ1-1|.
TGCAGTGCTAGAGATATAAGAGGGTCCGCTGAAGCTTTCTTT
CSARDIRGSAEAFF
>TRBV9|.|TRBJ1-2|.
TGTGCCAGCAGCGTAGCAGTCAGGAACTATGGCTACACCTTC
CASSVAVRNYGYTF
>TRBV27|.|TRBJ2-2|TRBD2
TGTGCCAGCAGTCGGGAGGCGACTAGCGGGGGTGGTGAGCTGTTTTTT
CASSREATSGGGELFF
>TRBV12-3/TRBV12-4|few|TRBJ2-3|.
TGTGCCAGCAGTTTGCCGGGGGCGGGAACAGATACGCAGTATTTT
CASSLPGAGTDTQYF
>TRBV20-1|.|TRBJ1-1|.
TGCAGTCCAGTCCAGAACACTGAAGCTTTCTTT
CSPVQNTEAFF